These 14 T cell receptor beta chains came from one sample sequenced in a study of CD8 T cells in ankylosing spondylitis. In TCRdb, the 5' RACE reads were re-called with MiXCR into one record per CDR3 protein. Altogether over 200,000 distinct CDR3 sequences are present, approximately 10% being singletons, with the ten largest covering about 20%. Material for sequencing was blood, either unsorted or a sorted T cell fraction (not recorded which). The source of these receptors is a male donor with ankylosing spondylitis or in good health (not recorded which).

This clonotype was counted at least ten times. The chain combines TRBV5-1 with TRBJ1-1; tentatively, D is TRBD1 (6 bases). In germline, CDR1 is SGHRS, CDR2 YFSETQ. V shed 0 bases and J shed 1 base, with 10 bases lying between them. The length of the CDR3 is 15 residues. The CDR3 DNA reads TGCGCCAGCAGCTTGGGAGGGGGGAAGAACACTGAAGCTTTCTTT. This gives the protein CASSLGGGKNTEAFF. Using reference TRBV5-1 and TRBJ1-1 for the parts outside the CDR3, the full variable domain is KAGVTQTPRYLIKTRGQQVTLSCSPISGHRSVSWYQQTPGQGLQFLFEYFSETQRNKGNFPGRFSGRQFSNSRSEMNVSTLELGDSALYLCASSLGGGKNTEAFFGQGTRLTVV.

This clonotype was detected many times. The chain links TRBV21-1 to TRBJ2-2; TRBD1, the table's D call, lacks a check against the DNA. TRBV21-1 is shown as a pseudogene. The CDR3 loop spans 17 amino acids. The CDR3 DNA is TGTGCCAGCAGCAAATACGAAAGGGGATCGTACACCGGGGAGCTGTTTTTT. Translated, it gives CASSKYERGSYTGELFF.

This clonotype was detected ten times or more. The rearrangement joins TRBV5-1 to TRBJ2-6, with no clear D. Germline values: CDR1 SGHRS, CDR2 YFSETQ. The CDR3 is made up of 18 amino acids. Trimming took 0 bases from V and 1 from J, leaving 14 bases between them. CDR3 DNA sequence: TGCGCCAGCAGCTTGGAGGTAGTCACAACGTCTGGGGCCAACGTCCTGACTTTC. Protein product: CASSLEVVTTSGANVLTF.

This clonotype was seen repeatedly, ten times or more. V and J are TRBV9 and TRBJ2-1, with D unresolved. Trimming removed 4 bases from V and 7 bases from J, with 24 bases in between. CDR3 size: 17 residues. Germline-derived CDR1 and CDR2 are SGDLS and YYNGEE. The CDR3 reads CASSPRLSSSFLNEQFF. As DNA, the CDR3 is TGTGCCAGCAGCCCACGCTTAAGTAGCTCATTTCTAAATGAGCAGTTCTTC.

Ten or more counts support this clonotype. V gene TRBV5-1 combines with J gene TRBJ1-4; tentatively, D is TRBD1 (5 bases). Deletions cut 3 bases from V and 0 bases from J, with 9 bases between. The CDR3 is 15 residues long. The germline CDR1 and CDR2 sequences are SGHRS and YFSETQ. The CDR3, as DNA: TGCGCCAGCAGCTGGGACCTAGCAACTAATGAAAAACTGTTTTTT. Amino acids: CASSWDLATNEKLFF.

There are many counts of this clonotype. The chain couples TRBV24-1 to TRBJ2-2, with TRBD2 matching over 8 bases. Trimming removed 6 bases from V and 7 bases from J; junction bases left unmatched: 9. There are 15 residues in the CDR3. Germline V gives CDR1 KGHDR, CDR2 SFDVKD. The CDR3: CATSNPEGTSGELFF. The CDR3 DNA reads TGTGCCACCAGTAACCCGGAGGGGACTAGCGGGGAGCTGTTTTTT.

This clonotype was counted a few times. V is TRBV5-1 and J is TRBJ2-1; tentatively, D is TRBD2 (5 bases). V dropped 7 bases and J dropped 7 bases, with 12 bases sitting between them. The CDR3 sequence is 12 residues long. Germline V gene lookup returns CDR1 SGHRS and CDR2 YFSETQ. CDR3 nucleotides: TGCGCCAGCGGACTGGGAGAGAATGAGCAGTTCTTC. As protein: CASGLGENEQFF.

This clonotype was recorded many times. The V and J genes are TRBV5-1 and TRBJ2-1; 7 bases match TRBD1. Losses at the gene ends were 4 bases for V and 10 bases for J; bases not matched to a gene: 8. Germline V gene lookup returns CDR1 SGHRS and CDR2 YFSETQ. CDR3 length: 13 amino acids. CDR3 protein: CASSRDSGLEQFF. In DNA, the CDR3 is TGCGCCAGCAGCCGGGACAGCGGATTGGAGCAGTTCTTC.

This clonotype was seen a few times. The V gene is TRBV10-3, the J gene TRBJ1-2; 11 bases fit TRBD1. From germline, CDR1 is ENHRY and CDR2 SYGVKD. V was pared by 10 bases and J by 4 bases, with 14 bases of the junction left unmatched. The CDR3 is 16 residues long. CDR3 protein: CATTPGQGDGSYGYTF. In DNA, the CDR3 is TGTGCCACGACCCCGGGACAGGGGGATGGCTCCTATGGCTACACCTTC.

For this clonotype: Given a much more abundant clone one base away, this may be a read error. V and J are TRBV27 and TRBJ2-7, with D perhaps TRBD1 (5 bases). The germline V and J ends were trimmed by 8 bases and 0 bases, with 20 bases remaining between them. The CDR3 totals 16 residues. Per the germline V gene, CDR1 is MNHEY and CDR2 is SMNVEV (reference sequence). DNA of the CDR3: TGTGCCAGCGCGACCGAAGGGGTCCCCTTCTCCTACGAGCAGTACTTC. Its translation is CASATEGVPFSYEQYF.

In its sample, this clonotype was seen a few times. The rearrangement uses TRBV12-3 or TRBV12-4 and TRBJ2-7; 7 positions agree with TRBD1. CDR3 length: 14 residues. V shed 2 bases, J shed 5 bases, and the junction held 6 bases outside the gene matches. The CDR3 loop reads CASSLLTGLDEQYF. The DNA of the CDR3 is TGTGCCAGCAGTTTATTGACAGGGCTTGACGAGCAGTACTTC.

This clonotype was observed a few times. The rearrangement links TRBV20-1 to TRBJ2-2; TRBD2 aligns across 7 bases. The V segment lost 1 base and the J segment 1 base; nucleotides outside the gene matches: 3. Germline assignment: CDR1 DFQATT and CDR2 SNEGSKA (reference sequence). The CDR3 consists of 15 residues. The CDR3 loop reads CSARGSGGNTGELFF. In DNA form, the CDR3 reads TGCAGTGCTAGAGGTTCGGGGGGGAACACCGGGGAGCTGTTTTTT.

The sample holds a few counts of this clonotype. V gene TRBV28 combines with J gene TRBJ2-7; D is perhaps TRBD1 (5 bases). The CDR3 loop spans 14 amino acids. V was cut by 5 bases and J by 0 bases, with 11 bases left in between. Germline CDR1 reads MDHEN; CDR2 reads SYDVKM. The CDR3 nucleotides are TGTGCCAGCAGTCTAACAGGAATCTCCTACGAGCAGTACTTC. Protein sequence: CASSLTGISYEQYF.

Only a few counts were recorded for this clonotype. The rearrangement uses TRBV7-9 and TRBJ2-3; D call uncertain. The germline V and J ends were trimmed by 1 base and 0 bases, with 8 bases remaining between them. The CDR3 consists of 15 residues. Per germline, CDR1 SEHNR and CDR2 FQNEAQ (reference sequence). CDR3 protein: CASSLGVTSTDTQYF. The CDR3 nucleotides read TGTGCCAGCAGCTTAGGTGTGACTAGCACAGATACGCAGTATTTT.